The present T cell receptor (beta chain) was sequenced within a study of cytotoxic CD8 clonotypes in ibrutinib-treated CLL (dated by TCRdb to the early 2020s). For context, the study as a whole: The cohort included about 15 treatment-naive and some 10 relapsed/refractory patients; approximately 17 were IGHV unmutated. Partial responses were observed in roughly 24 patients and complete responses in 2; after a median follow-up of about 69 months, remission was maintained in roughly 15 patients and progression was observed in approximately 12. The response samples were drawn at a median of 12 months into treatment, with a range of about 6 to 36 months. An average of roughly 270,000 productive templates and tens of thousands of productive rearrangements was obtained per sample. Of the 86 people in the trial, about 25 had longitudinal samples available. Cryopreserved peripheral blood mononuclear cells were collected before treatment, at response, and at either disease progression or sustained remission. Every remission and progressive disease sample was obtained while ibrutinib was still being received by the patients. The study at large found these results: Public clonotypes were found to be uncommon and were observed to contract or remain stable during treatment; the increase in clonality was shown to reflect expansion of private clonotypes at ibrutinib response. Baseline clonality was found to be higher than that of age-matched healthy donors and was strongly correlated with circulating CD8+ T-cell counts. At ibrutinib response clonality went up, during sustained remission it held steady, and at progression it dropped back toward baseline. Sampling times were not matched between sustained-remission and progressing patients, and lymph node repertoires were not studied.

A MiSeq instrument was used for deep resolution sequencing, which targeted depths ranging from 1 in 1 million up to 1 in 200,000 T cells, with coverage averaging 10x for each clonotype. The immunoSEQ hsTCRB Kit was used to generate TCR beta libraries. Per the authors' processing: The data were analyzed with ImmunoSEQ Analyzer and ImmunoSEQ Data Assistant, and V, D and J gene assignments followed IMGT definitions. Clonality, which ranges from 0 to 1, was calculated as one minus the normalized Shannon entropy of productive rearrangement frequencies. Only overrepresented clonotypes making up at least 0.05% of each patient's repertoire were included in the public clonotype analysis. About a dozen age-matched healthy donor repertoires from immuneACCESS served as clonality controls. As stored in TCRdb, this immuneACCESS dataset retains in-frame rearrangements with V and J assigned. A fraction of the clones does not appear; measured against another copy, unresolved V genes explain less than half of the discrepancy, and the remainder lacks a known reason. The DNA was the basis for D and trimming; V, J and clone size are from that table. Within this sample are 150,000 to 200,000 clones, with about 88% of them counted one time only. Jointly, the top ten make up around 2.7% of the sample.

CDR1 and CDR2 are read off the germline V gene as MDHEN and SYDVKM. V has 8 bases trimmed and J has 5 bases trimmed; junction bases matching no gene number 4. The CDR3 runs 13 residues from the cysteine to the phenylalanine. The retained sequence is limited to the CDR3, 39 bases, with the frame set at the first base. This clone was detected only once. No antigen is known for it. No base quality values were provided; no much bigger clone lies one nucleotide off. According to the study, the label for this sample's time point signals: progressive disease on ibrutinib. Roughly 1.9 micrograms of genomic DNA were extracted from cryopreserved PBMCs for TCR beta library preparation. Longitudinal blood samples from CLL patients on ibrutinib monotherapy underwent high-throughput TCR beta sequencing. The patients were enrolled in a single-center, open-label phase 2 trial of ibrutinib monotherapy.

Rearrangement joined TRBV28 to TRBJ2-3; TRBD2 fits 10 bases in the junction. The specimen was PBMCs, collected at disease progression, from a patient treated with ibrutinib. The sequence came from a human donor with chronic lymphocytic leukemia. CDR3 protein: CASLAGAIDTQYF. The DNA sequence is as follows: TGTGCCAGCCTAGCGGGAGCGATAGATACGCAGTATTTT.